The clone carrying this T cell receptor (beta chain) was detected only a few times. Its target is unknown. V lost 0 bases to trimming and J lost 8 bases, with 13 bases between them. The CDR3 length is 14 residues. CDR1 is MNHEY, CDR2 SVGAGI, per germline. The data are from a study of CD8 T cells in ankylosing spondylitis. Findings of the study overall: For ankylosing spondylitis blood, a TCR beta motif of fewer than 10 highly homologous variants appeared characteristic.

TCRdb passed the 5' RACE reads through MiXCR, listing each CDR3 protein once. The data contain over 700,000 distinct CDR3 sequences, around 20% of them singletons. The receptor was derived from a male donor with ankylosing spondylitis. The J gene is TRBJ1-2, the V gene TRBV6-5, with D tentatively TRBD1 (5 bases). Material for sequencing was blood, either unsorted or a sorted T cell fraction (not recorded which). The CDR3 is CASSYSQGTDGYTF. The CDR3, as DNA: TGTGCCAGCAGTTACTCTCAGGGAACGGACGGCTACACCTTC.